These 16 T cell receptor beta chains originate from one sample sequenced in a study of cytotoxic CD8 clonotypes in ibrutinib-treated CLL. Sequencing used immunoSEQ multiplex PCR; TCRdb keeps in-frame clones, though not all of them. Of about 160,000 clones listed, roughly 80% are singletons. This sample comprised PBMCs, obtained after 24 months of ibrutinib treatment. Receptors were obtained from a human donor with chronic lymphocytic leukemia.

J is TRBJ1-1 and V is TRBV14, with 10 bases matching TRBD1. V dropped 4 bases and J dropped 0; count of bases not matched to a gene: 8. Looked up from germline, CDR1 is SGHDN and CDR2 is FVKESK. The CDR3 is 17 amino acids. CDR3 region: CASSPTGGFMMNTEAFF. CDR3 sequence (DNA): TGTGCCAGCAGCCCGACAGGGGGCTTCATGATGAACACTGAAGCTTTCTTT.

The CDR3 reads CASSPRGGKNTEAFF. The DNA of the CDR3 is TGTGCCAGCAGCCCGCGGGGGGGGAAGAACACTGAAGCTTTCTTT. The chain recombines TRBV7-2 with TRBJ1-1, with D possibly TRBD1 on 5 matching bases. V lost 5 bases and J 1 base, leaving 14 bases between the germline ends. The CDR3 runs to 15 residues. The germline gives CDR1 SGHTA, CDR2 FQGNSA.

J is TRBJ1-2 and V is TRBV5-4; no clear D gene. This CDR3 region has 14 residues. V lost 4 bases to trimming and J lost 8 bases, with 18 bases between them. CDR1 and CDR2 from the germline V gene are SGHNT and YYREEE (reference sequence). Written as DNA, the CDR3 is TGTGCCAGCAGCCGGATGATTTTTTCCAAAGGCTACACCTTC. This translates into CASSRMIFSKGYTF.

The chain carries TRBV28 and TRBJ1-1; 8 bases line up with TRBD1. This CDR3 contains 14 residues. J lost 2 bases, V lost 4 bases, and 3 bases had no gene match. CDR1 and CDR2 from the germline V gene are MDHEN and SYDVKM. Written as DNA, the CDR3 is TGTGCCAGCAGTTCCAGGGGGCTCAACACTGAAGCTTTCTTT. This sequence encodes CASSSRGLNTEAFF.

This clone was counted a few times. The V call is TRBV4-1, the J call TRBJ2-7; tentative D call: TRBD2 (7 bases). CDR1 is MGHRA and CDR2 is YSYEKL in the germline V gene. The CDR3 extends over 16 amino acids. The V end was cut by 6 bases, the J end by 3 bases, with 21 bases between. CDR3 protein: CASSGGAVYSRYEQYF. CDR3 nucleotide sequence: TGCGCCAGCAGTGGGGGGGCAGTCTACTCACGCTACGAGCAGTACTTC.

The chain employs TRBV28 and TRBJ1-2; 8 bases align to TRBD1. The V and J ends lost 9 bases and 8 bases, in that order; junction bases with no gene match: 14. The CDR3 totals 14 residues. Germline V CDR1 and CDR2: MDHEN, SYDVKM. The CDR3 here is CASTEGQGSKGYTF. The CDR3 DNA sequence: TGTGCCAGTACCGAAGGACAGGGATCTAAGGGCTACACCTTC.

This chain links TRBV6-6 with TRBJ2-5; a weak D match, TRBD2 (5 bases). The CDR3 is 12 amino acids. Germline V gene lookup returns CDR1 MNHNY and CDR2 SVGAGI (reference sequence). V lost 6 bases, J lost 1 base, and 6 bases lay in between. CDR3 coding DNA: TGTGCCAGCAGGGACTCCCAAGAGACCCAGTACTTC. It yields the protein CASRDSQETQYF.

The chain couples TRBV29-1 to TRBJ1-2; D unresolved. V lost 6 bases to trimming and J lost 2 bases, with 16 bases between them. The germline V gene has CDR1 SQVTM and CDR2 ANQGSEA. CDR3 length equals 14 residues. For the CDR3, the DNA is TGCAGCGTCCCGCCGGCCCCGCGCAACTATGGCTACACCTTC. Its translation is CSVPPAPRNYGYTF. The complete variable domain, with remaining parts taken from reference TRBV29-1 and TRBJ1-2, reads SAVISQKPSRDICQRGTSLTIQCQVDSQVTMMFWYRQQPGQSLTLIATANQGSEATYESGFVIDKFPISRPNLTFSTLTVSNMSPEDSSIYLCSVPPAPRNYGYTFGSGTRLTVV.

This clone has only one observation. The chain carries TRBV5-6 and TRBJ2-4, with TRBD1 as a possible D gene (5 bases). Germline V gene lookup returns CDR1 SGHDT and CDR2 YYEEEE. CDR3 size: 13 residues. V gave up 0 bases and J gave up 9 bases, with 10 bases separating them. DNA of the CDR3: TGTGCCAGCAGCTTGGCAGGGTTTGCCATTCAGTACTTC. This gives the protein CASSLAGFAIQYF.

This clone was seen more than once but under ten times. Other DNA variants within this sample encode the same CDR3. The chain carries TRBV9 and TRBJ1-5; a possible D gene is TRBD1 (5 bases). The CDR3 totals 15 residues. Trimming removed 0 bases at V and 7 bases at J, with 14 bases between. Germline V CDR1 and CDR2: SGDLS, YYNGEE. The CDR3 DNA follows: TGTGCCAGCAGCGTAGGAGGGCAGGGAGGACAGCCCCAGCATTTT. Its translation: CASSVGGQGGQPQHF.

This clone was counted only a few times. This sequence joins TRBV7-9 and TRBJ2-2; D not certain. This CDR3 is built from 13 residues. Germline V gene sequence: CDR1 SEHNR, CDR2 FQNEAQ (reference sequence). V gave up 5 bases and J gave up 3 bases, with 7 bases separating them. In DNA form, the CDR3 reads TGTGCCAGCAGCCTGATTTACACCGGGGAGCTGTTTTTT. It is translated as CASSLIYTGELFF.

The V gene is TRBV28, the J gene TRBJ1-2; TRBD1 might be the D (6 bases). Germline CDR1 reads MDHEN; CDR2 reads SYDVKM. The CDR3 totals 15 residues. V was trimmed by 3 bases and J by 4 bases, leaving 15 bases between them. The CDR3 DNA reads TGTGCCAGCAGTTTGGGCGCGGGGGCCACCTATGGCTACACCTTC. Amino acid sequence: CASSLGAGATYGYTF.

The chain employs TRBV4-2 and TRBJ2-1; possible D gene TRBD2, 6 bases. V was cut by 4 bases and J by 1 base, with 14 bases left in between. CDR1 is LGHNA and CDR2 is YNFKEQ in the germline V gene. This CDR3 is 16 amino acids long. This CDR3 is CASSPLGGVSYNEQFF. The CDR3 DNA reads TGTGCCAGCAGCCCCCTTGGCGGGGTTTCCTACAATGAGCAGTTCTTC.

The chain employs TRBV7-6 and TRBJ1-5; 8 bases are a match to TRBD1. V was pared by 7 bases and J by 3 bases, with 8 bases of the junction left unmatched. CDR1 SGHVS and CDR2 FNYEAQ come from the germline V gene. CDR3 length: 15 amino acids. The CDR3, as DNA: TGTGCCAGCAACGAAGGACAGGGATTCAATCAGCCCCAGCATTTT. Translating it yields CASNEGQGFNQPQHF.

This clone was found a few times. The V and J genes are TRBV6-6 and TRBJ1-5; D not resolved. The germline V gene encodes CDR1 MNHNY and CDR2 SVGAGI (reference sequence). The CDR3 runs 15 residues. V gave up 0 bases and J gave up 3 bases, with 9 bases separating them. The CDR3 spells CASSYSGRSNQPQHF. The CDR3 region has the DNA TGTGCCAGCAGTTACTCGGGGAGGTCCAATCAGCCCCAGCATTTT.

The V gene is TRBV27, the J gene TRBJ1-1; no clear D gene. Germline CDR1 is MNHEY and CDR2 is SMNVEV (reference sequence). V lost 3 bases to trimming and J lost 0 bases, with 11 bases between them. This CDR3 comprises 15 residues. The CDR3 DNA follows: TGTGCCAGCAGTTTTTTCGGCAATATGAACACTGAAGCTTTCTTT. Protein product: CASSFFGNMNTEAFF.